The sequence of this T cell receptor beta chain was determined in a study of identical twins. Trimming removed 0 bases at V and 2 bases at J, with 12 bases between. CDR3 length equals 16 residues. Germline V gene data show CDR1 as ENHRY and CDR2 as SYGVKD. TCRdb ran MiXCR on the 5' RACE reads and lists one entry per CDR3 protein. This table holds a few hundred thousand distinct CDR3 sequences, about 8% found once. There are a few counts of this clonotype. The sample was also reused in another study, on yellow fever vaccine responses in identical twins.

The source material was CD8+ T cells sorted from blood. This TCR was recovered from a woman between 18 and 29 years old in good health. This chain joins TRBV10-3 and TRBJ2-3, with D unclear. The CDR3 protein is CAISESNLVDTDTQYF. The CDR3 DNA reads TGTGCCATCAGTGAGTCGAATCTGGTGGACACAGATACGCAGTATTTT.